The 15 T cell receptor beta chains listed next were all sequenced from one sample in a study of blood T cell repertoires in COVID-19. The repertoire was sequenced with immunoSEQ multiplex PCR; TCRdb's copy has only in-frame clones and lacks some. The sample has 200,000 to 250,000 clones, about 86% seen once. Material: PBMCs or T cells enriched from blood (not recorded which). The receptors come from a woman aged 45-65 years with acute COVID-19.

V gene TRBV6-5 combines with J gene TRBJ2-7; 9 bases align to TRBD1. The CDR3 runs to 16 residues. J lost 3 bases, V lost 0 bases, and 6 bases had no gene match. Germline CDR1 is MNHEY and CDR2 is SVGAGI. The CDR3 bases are TGTGCCAGCAGTTACTCGAAATGGACAGGGGACTACGAGCAGTACTTC. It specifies CASSYSKWTGDYEQYF.

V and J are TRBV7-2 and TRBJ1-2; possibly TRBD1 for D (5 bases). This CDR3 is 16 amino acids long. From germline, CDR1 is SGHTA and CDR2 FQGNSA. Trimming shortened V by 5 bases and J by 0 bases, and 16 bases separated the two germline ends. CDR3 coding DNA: TGTGCCAGCAGCGGCACCGGGGGGGGAGCTAACTATGGCTACACCTTC. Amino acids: CASSGTGGGANYGYTF.

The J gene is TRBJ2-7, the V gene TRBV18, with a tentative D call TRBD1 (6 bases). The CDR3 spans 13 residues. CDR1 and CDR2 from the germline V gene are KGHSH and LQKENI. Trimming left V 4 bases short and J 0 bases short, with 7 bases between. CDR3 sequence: CASSRDNSYEQYF. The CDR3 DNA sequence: TGTGCCAGCTCACGGGACAACTCCTACGAGCAGTACTTC.

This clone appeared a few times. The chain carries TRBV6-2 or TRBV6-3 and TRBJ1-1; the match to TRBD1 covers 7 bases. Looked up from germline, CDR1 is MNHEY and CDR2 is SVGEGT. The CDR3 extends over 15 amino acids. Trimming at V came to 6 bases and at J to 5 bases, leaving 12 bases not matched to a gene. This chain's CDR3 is CASSLQGYMGTEAFF. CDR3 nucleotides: TGTGCCAGCAGCCTACAGGGGTACATGGGGACTGAAGCTTTCTTT.

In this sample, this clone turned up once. The CDR3 nucleotides read TGTGCCAGCTCAGAAAGAGGAGATACGCAGTATTTT. This sequence encodes CASSERGDTQYF. The chain joins TRBV18 to TRBJ2-3; no reliable D call. CDR1 is KGHSH, CDR2 LQKENI, per germline. The germline V and J ends were trimmed by 5 bases and 5 bases, with 8 bases remaining between them. The CDR3 is 12 residues long.

The CDR3 DNA is TGCGCCAGCAGCTTAAACGTGCGGGGGGACACAGATACGCAGTATTTT. Its translation: CASSLNVRGDTDTQYF. The J gene is TRBJ2-3, the V gene TRBV5-1; 8 positions agree with TRBD2. Germline lookup yields CDR1 SGHRS and CDR2 YFSETQ. V lost 2 bases, J lost 2 bases, and 7 bases stayed unmatched. The CDR3 has 16 residues.

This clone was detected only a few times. The DNA for the CDR3 is TGTGCCAGCAGCCAAGACCATCCGGGACTAGCGGGCCACTCTGGGGCCAACGTCCTGACTTTC. The encoded protein is CASSQDHPGLAGHSGANVLTF. V usage is TRBV3-1 (or the pseudogene TRBV3-2) and J usage is TRBJ2-6, with 12 bases aligning to TRBD2. V shed 0 bases, J shed 0 bases, and the junction held 9 bases outside the gene matches. The CDR3 has 21 amino acids. The germline V gene encodes CDR1 LGHDT and CDR2 YNNKEL (reference sequence).

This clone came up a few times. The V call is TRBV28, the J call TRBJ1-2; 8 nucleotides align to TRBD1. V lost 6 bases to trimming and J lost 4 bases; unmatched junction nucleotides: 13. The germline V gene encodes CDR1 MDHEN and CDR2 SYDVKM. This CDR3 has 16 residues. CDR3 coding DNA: TGTGCCAGCAGCCAAGGCCGGCAGGGGGCGGGCTATGGCTACACCTTC. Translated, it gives CASSQGRQGAGYGYTF.

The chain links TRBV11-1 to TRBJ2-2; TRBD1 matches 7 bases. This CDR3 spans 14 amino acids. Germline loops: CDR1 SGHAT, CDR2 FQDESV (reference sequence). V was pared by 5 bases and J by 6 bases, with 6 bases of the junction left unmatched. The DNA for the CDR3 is TGTGCCAGCAGCCAAAGAACAGGGGCCGGGGAGCTGTTTTTT. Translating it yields CASSQRTGAGELFF.

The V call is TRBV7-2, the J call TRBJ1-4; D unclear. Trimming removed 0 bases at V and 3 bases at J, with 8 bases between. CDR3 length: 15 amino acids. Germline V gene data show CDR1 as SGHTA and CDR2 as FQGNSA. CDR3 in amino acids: CASSLADTPNEKLFF. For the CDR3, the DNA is TGTGCCAGCAGCTTAGCTGACACCCCTAATGAAAAACTGTTTTTT.

CDR3 loop: CASSVVDSGIDEQFF. In DNA form, the CDR3 reads TGTGCCAGCAGCGTAGTGGATAGCGGGATTGATGAGCAGTTCTTC. The gene calls are TRBV9 and TRBJ2-1; TRBD2 agrees at 8 bases. The V gene end was trimmed by 0 bases and the J gene end by 8 bases; junction bases not matched to a gene: 7. The CDR3 runs to 15 residues. From germline, CDR1 is SGDLS and CDR2 YYNGEE.

CDR3 sequence: CASSLGGILNYGYTF. CDR3 nucleotides: TGTGCCAGCAGCTTAGGCGGCATTCTTAACTATGGCTACACCTTC. This chain links TRBV7-9 with TRBJ1-2; D remains unclear. The CDR3 contains 15 residues. The V end was cut by 1 base, the J end by 1 base, with 10 bases between. Germline V lookup: CDR1 SEHNR, CDR2 FQNEAQ (reference sequence).

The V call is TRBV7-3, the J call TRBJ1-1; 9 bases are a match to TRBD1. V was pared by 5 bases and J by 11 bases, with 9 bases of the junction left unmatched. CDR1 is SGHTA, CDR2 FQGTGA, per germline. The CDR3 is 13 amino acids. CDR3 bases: TGTGCCAGCAGCCGGGACAGGGACCTGAACGCTTTCTTT. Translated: CASSRDRDLNAFF.

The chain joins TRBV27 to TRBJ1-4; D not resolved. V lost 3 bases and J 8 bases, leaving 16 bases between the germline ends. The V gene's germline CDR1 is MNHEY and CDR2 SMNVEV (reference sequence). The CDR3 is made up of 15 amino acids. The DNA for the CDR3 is TGTGCCAGCAGTTTTCGCCCGGGTACGGGGGAAAAACTGTTTTTT. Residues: CASSFRPGTGEKLFF.

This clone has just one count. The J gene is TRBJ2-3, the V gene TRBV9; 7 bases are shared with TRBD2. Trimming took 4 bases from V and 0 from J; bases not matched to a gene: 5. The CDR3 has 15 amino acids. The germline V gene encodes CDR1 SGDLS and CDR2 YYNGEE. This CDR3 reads CASSWGDYSTDTQYF. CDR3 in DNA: TGTGCCAGCAGCTGGGGGGACTATAGCACAGATACGCAGTATTTT.